The 9 T cell receptor beta chains below were found in one sample sequenced in a study of identical twins. One entry per CDR3 protein results from TCRdb running MiXCR on the 5' RACE reads. This sample has 450,000 or so distinct CDR3 sequences, with approximately 17% found just once. The sample was naive T cells sorted from blood. The receptors come from a man between 45 and 60 years old in good health.

This clonotype appeared many times. This chain connects TRBV7-3 to TRBJ2-2; D ambiguous. V shed 0 bases and J shed 7 bases, with 6 bases lying between them. Germline loops: CDR1 SGHTA, CDR2 FQGTGA. This CDR3 has 13 residues. CDR3 loop: CASSLTVYGELFF. CDR3 nucleotides: TGTGCCAGCAGCTTAACAGTTTACGGGGAGCTGTTTTTT.

This clonotype was observed at least ten times. The CDR3 region has the DNA TGCGCCAGCAGCTCGCTCCCAGAATACGAGCAGTACTTC. Amino acid sequence: CASSSLPEYEQYF. The chain links TRBV5-1 to TRBJ2-7; D not resolved. CDR1 is SGHRS and CDR2 is YFSETQ in the germline V gene. The CDR3 is made up of 13 amino acids. Trimming stripped 3 bases from V and 4 bases from J, with 11 bases between.

J is TRBJ1-2 and V is TRBV7-2; D is ambiguous. This CDR3 comprises 11 residues. Germline V gene sequence: CDR1 SGHTA, CDR2 FQGNSA. V was pared by 1 base and J by 8 bases, with 5 bases between. The DNA of the CDR3 is TGTGCCAGCAGCTTAGTCAGCGGCTACACCTTC. Its translation: CASSLVSGYTF.

A few counts support this clonotype. The chain combines TRBV28 with TRBJ2-1, with D possibly matching TRBD2 (6 bases). Trimming stripped 1 base from V and 5 bases from J, with 18 bases between. Per germline, CDR1 MDHEN and CDR2 SYDVKM. The CDR3 covers 17 residues. The CDR3 sequence is CASSLYSGLARNNEQFF. CDR3 in DNA: TGTGCCAGCAGTTTATATTCGGGGCTAGCGAGGAACAATGAGCAGTTCTTC. The full variable domain, rest sourced from reference TRBV28 and TRBJ2-1, is DVKVTQSSRYLVKRTGEKVFLECVQDMDHENMFWYRQDPGLGLRLIYFSYDVKMKEKGDIPEGYSVSREKKERFSLILESASTNQTSMYLCASSLYSGLARNNEQFFGPGTRLTVL.

This clonotype was seen a few times. This sequence joins TRBV6-2 or TRBV6-3 and TRBJ2-1; 10 bases align to TRBD2. V dropped 4 bases and J dropped 4; count of bases not matched to a gene: 4. Per germline, CDR1 MNHEY and CDR2 SVGEGT. The CDR3 runs 15 residues. The CDR3 protein is CASSSGLADYNEQFF. CDR3 in DNA: TGTGCCAGCAGTTCCGGACTAGCGGATTACAATGAGCAGTTCTTC.

The table lists this clonotype with a few counts. This chain connects TRBV7-2 to TRBJ2-2; 9 bases fit TRBD2. CDR1 is SGHTA, CDR2 FQGNSA, per germline. The CDR3 is 16 amino acids. V lost 4 bases and J lost 0; bases outside the gene matches: 3. The CDR3 sequence: CASSSLAGANTGELFF. The CDR3 DNA reads as TGTGCCAGCAGCTCCTTAGCGGGAGCGAACACCGGGGAGCTGTTTTTT.

The chain has TRBV5-1 and TRBJ2-7; D remains unclear. With 0 bases removed from V and 6 bases from J, the gap between germline ends came to 13 bases. CDR3 size: 14 residues. CDR1 is SGHRS, CDR2 YFSETQ, per germline. The CDR3 loop is CASSLGVKRSEQYF. The CDR3 nucleotides are TGCGCCAGCAGCTTGGGGGTAAAGAGGTCCGAGCAGTACTTC. Full variable domain (missing parts from reference TRBV5-1 and TRBJ2-7): KAGVTQTPRYLIKTRGQQVTLSCSPISGHRSVSWYQQTPGQGLQFLFEYFSETQRNKGNFPGRFSGRQFSNSRSEMNVSTLELGDSALYLCASSLGVKRSEQYFGPGTRLTVT.

This clonotype came up a few times. The chain has TRBV12-3 or TRBV12-4 and TRBJ2-5; TRBD1 might be the D (6 bases). V was pared by 5 bases and J by 0 bases, with 7 bases between. The CDR3 extends over 13 amino acids. The CDR3 spells CASSRDNQETQYF. CDR3 DNA sequence: TGTGCCAGCAGTCGGGACAACCAAGAGACCCAGTACTTC.

The CDR3 loop reads CASSLEVGTSYEQYF. For the CDR3, the DNA is TGTGCCAGCAGCTTAGAAGTGGGAACGTCCTACGAGCAGTACTTC. This rearrangement joins TRBV7-2 to TRBJ2-7; D is unresolved. This CDR3 spans 15 amino acids. V shed 1 base and J shed 1 base, with 11 bases lying between them. Germline-derived CDR1 and CDR2 are SGHTA and FQGNSA.